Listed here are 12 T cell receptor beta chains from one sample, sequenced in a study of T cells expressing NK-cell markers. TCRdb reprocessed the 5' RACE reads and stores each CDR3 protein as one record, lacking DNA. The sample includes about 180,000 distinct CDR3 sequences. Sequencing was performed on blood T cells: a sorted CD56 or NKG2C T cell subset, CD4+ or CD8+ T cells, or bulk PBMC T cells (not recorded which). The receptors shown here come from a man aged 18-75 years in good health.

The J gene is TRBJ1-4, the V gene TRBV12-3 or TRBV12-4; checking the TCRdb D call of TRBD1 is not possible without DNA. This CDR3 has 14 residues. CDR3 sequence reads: CASTWGSGSEKLFF.

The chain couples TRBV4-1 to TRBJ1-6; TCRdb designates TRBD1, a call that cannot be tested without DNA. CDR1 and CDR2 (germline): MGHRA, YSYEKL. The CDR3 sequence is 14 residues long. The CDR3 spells CASSQVQGNSPLHF.

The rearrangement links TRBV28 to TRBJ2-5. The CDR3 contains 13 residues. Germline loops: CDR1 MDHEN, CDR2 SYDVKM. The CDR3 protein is CASNGSPQETQYF. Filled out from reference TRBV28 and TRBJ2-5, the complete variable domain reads DVKVTQSSRYLVKRTGEKVFLECVQDMDHENMFWYRQDPGLGLRLIYFSYDVKMKEKGDIPEGYSVSREKKERFSLILESASTNQTSMYLCASNGSPQETQYFGPGTRLLVL.

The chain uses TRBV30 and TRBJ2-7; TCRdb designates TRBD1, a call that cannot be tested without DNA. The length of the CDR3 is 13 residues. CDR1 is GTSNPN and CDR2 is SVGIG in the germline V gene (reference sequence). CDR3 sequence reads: CAWSIGTGGEQYF. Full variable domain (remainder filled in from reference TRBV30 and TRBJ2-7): SQTIHQWPATLVQPVGSPLSLECTVEGTSNPNLYWYRQAAGRGLQLLFYSVGIGQISSEVPQNLSASRPQDRQFILSSKKLLLSDSGFYLCAWSIGTGGEQYFGPGTRLTVT.

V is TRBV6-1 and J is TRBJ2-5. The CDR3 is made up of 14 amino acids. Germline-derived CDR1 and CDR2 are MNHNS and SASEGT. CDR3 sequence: CASRPDRNQETQYF.

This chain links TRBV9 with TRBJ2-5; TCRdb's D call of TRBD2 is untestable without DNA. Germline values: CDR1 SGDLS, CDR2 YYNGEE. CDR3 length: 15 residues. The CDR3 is CASSPGLAGEQTQYF.

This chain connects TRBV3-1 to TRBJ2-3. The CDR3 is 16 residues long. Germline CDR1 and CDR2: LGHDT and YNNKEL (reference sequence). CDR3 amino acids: CASSQDGLPDTDTQYF.

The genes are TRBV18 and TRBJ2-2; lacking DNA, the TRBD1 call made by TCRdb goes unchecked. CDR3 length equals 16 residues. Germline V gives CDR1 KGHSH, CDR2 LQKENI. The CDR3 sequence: CASSHEDRVGTGELFF.

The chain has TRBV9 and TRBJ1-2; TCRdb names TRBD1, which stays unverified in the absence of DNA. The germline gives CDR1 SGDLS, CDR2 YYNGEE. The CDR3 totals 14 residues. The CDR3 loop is CASSPMSGGYGYTF.

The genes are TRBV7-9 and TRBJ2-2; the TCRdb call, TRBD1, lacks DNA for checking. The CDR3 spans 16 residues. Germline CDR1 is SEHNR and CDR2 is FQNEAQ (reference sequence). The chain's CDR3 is CASSISPGQYTGELFF.

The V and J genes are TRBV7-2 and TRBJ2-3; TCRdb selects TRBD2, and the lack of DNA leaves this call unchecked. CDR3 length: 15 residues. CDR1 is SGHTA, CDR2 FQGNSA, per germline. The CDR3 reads CASSLDSGGTDTQYF.

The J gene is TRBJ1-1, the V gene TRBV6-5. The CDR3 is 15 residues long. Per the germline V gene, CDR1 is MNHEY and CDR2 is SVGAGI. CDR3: CASSYGEGVDTEAFF.